The clone carrying this TCR beta chain was observed a handful of times. Antigen specificity is unknown. The record originates from a study of T cells after yellow fever vaccination. About the study: SMART-Seq v4 Ultra Low Input prepared the low-cell-number fractions.

Germline assignment: CDR1 SGHAT and CDR2 FQNNGV. V lost 1 base to trimming and J lost 2 bases, with 5 bases between them. The CDR3 spans 14 residues. Points from the study as a whole: High-abundance clonotypes from the bulk population could contaminate FACS-sorted repertoires.

MiXCR, run by TCRdb on the 5' RACE reads, gives a single entry per CDR3 protein. Among around 530,000 distinct CDR3 sequences listed, less than 20% were seen once. This specimen consisted of PBMCs, obtained 5 to 6 days after the first yellow fever vaccination. This receptor was identified in a man younger than 35 who received the YFV17D yellow fever vaccine. This rearrangement joins TRBV11-2 to TRBJ2-2; D is ambiguous. The CDR3 bases are TGTGCCAGCAGCTTAGTTACAAACACCGGGGAGCTGTTTTTT. Residues: CASSLVTNTGELFF.